The 21 T cell receptor beta chains reported below all come from one sample, sequenced in a study of CD8+CD57+ T cells in acquired aplastic anemia. Profiling of TCR beta VDJ combinations and CDR3 sequences used genomic DNA as template. MiXCR was run by TCRdb on the reads, yielding one entry per CDR3 protein. Seen here are more than 200,000 distinct CDR3 sequences, 40% to 60% observed once, and the top ten hold 20%. All sequencing subjects had displayed CD8+CD57+ cell expansion on flow cytometry. Sequencing was done on a sample of sorted CD4+, CD8+, or CD8+CD57+ T cells (not recorded which) from PBMCs. Receptors were obtained from a human donor with aplastic anemia.

The chain uses TRBV25-1 and TRBJ1-1; TRBD1 matches 7 bases. Trimming cost V 5 bases and J 3 bases; bases outside gene matches: 9. The CDR3 loop spans 15 amino acids. Germline CDR1 and CDR2: MGHDK and SYGVNS. CDR3 nucleotides: TGTGCCAGCAGTAGAACGACAGGGAGGGACACTGAAGCTTTCTTT. Translating it yields CASSRTTGRDTEAFF.

This clonotype has at least ten counts. The genes are TRBV10-3 and TRBJ2-1, with D unclear. The CDR3 runs to 12 residues. V dropped 4 bases and J dropped 7 bases, with 8 bases sitting between them. The germline V gene encodes CDR1 ENHRY and CDR2 SYGVKD. The CDR3 is CAISGVLNEQFF. The CDR3 DNA sequence: TGTGCCATCAGTGGGGTGTTAAATGAGCAGTTCTTC.

This clonotype was counted only a few times. The V gene is TRBV6-2 or TRBV6-3, the J gene TRBJ1-1; D call uncertain. CDR3 length: 12 amino acids. V was cut by 2 bases and J by 5 bases, with 6 bases left in between. The germline V gene has CDR1 MNHEY and CDR2 SVGEGT. The CDR3 is CASSYRVTEAFF. DNA of the CDR3: TGTGCCAGCAGTTACAGGGTTACTGAAGCTTTCTTT.

The chain combines TRBV4-1 with TRBJ2-1, with no clear D. TRBJ2-7 matches the DNA end more closely, so the J call is doubtful. CDR1 and CDR2 from the germline V gene are MGHRA and YSYEKL. CDR3 length: 9 amino acids. The chain's CDR3 is CASSQEQYF. The CDR3 DNA follows: TGCGCCAGCAGCCAAGAGCAGTACTTC.

This clonotype was picked up many times. This rearrangement joins TRBV11-2 to TRBJ2-1; unclear D gene. With 5 bases removed from V and 4 bases from J, the gap between germline ends came to 18 bases. The CDR3 runs to 16 residues. Germline V CDR1 and CDR2: SGHAT, FQNNGV. Here the CDR3 DNA reads TGTGCCAGCAGCGTCCTGGAAGCCGTCGCTTACAATGAGCAGTTCTTC. It specifies CASSVLEAVAYNEQFF.

As for this clonotype: This could be a read error, since a much larger clone is one nucleotide away. The genes are TRBV4-1 and TRBJ2-7; 9 nucleotides match TRBD1. Germline CDR1 is MGHRA and CDR2 is YSYEKL. The CDR3 runs 17 residues. The CDR3 coding sequence is TGCGCCAGCAGCCAAGATTGGGATGGGACAGGGAGCTACGGGCAGTACTTC. Its translation: CASSQDWDGTGSYGQYF.

The J gene is TRBJ2-7, the V gene TRBV6-5; D is tentatively TRBD1 or TRBD2 (6 bases each). CDR3 length equals 16 residues. Germline V gives CDR1 MNHEY, CDR2 SVGAGI. The V end was cut by 1 base, the J end by 5 bases, with 18 bases between. The CDR3 sequence: CASSYYSGAPQNEQYF. The CDR3 DNA sequence: TGTGCCAGCAGTTACTACTCGGGGGCCCCCCAGAACGAGCAGTACTTC.

The chain has TRBV7-9 and TRBJ2-7, with D maybe TRBD1 (6 bases). Trimming left V 6 bases short and J 4 bases short, with 22 bases between. The germline CDR1 and CDR2 sequences are SEHNR and FQNEAQ (reference sequence). This CDR3 has 16 amino acids. CDR3 bases: TGTGCCAGCAGGTATCTGACAGGACAGAAAAGATACGAGCAGTACTTC. This codes for CASRYLTGQKRYEQYF.

In its sample, this clonotype was seen many times. The genes are TRBV5-1 and TRBJ1-3; no firm D call. The CDR3 spans 15 residues. V was pared by 4 bases and J by 0 bases, with 11 bases between. Germline V lookup: CDR1 SGHRS, CDR2 YFSETQ. DNA for the CDR3: TGCGCCAGCAGCCCGGACCTAACCTCTGGAAACACCATATATTTT. This gives the protein CASSPDLTSGNTIYF.

The chain combines TRBV20-1 with TRBJ2-7, with a tentative D call TRBD2 (6 bases). This CDR3 spans 12 amino acids. Germline V gene lookup returns CDR1 DFQATT and CDR2 SNEGSKA (reference sequence). The V and J ends lost 0 bases and 7 bases respectively, with 10 bases between them. CDR3 sequence (DNA): TGCAGTGCTAGAGATAATCGGGGGGAGCAGTACTTC. Translation gives CSARDNRGEQYF.

This clonotype was recorded a few times. This chain links TRBV15 with TRBJ2-5; tentatively, D is TRBD2 (6 bases). The germline CDR1 and CDR2 sequences are LNHNV and YYDKDF (reference sequence). The V end lost 0 bases, the J end lost 7 bases, and 21 bases lay between the germline ends. CDR3 length: 17 residues. As DNA, the CDR3 is TGTGCCACCAGCAGAGAGCTCCCGGGACGCGACGGGGGGACCCAGTACTTC. The encoded protein is CATSRELPGRDGGTQYF.

The chain recombines TRBV25-1 with TRBJ2-3, with 14 bases that match TRBD2. Losses at the gene ends were 4 bases for V and 4 bases for J; bases not matched to a gene: 4. The length of the CDR3 is 16 residues. CDR1 and CDR2 from the germline V gene are MGHDK and SYGVNS. The CDR3 region is CASSVTSGGASDTQYF. As DNA, the CDR3 is TGTGCCAGCAGTGTGACTAGCGGGGGGGCCTCAGATACGCAGTATTTT.

This clonotype showed up just a few times. The conserved phenylalanine or tryptophan normally closing the CDR3 is absent here, so this likely arose from a read error. The J gene is TRBJ2-1, the V gene TRBV12-5; TRBD2 might be the D (7 bases). In germline, CDR1 is LGHNT, CDR2 FRNRAP. The germline V and J ends were trimmed by 2 bases and 10 bases, with 15 bases remaining between them. The CDR3 has 14 residues. The CDR3 region has the DNA TGTGCTAGTGGTTTGAGGGGGGGGGATGGGGAGCAGTTCTCC. Translation gives CASGLRGGDGEQFS.

J is TRBJ1-4 and V is TRBV20-1; maybe TRBD1 (6 bases). V was pared by 6 bases and J by 0 bases, with 14 bases between. Looked up from germline, CDR1 is DFQATT and CDR2 is SNEGSKA (reference sequence). The CDR3 is 15 residues long. CDR3: CSAQDSWATNEKLFF. CDR3 DNA sequence: TGCAGTGCCCAGGACAGTTGGGCAACTAATGAAAAACTGTTTTTT.

This clonotype was seen repeatedly, ten times or more. The V and J genes are TRBV7-8 and TRBJ2-2; 12 nucleotides match TRBD2. Germline-derived CDR1 and CDR2 are SGHVS and FQNEAQ. J gave up 9 bases and V 5 bases, and 10 bases lay outside the gene matches. The CDR3 has 16 amino acids. The CDR3 DNA follows: TGTGCCAGCAGCCTTACACTAGCGGGGGGTTTCCGGGAGCTGTTTTTT. This codes for CASSLTLAGGFRELFF.

This clonotype was observed at least ten times. The chain uses TRBV20-1 and TRBJ2-2; TRBD1 matches 10 bases. The V segment lost 2 bases and the J segment 3 bases; nucleotides outside the gene matches: 6. Germline V CDR1 and CDR2: DFQATT, SNEGSKA (reference sequence). This CDR3 is 16 amino acids long. Written as DNA, the CDR3 is TGCAGTGCTAGACCTTCGGGACAGGGGTACACCGGGGAGCTGTTTTTT. Protein product: CSARPSGQGYTGELFF.

This clonotype has only a few counts. The chain couples TRBV5-1 to TRBJ2-3; the D is unclear. Trimming stripped 0 bases from V and 5 bases from J, with 4 bases between. The length of the CDR3 is 12 residues. The V gene's germline CDR1 is SGHRS and CDR2 YFSETQ. CDR3 protein: CASSLAQDTQYF. The CDR3 bases are TGCGCCAGCAGCTTGGCCCAAGATACGCAGTATTTT.

This clonotype was seen a handful of times. A much larger clone lies a single base off, so this may be a read error. The J gene is TRBJ1-4, the V gene TRBV7-2; D gene ambiguous. From germline, CDR1 is SGHTA and CDR2 FQGNSA. The length of the CDR3 is 15 residues. Trimming took off 1 base at V and 4 bases at J, with 10 bases between the two ends. CDR3 region: CASSLDRGVNEKLFF. As DNA, the CDR3 is TGTGCCAGCAGCTTAGATAGAGGCGTTAATGAAAAACTGTTTTTT. The variable domain in full, with the rest retrieved from reference TRBV7-2 and TRBJ1-4, is GAGVSQSPSNKVTEKGKDVELRCDPISGHTALYWYRQSLGQGLEFLIYFQGNSAPDKSGLPSDRFSAERTGGSVSTLTIQRTQQEDSAVYLCASSLDRGVNEKLFFGSGTQLSVL.

The rearrangement links TRBV5-1 to TRBJ2-5; either TRBD1 or TRBD2 may fit D (6 bases each). There are 15 residues in the CDR3. V dropped 0 bases and J dropped 5 bases, with 14 bases sitting between them. Germline V lookup: CDR1 SGHRS, CDR2 YFSETQ. The DNA of the CDR3 is TGCGCCAGCAGCTTGGGCTGGCCGGGGGCGGAGACCCAGTACTTC. This codes for CASSLGWPGAETQYF.

V is TRBV7-2 and J is TRBJ2-7; TRBD1 matches at 9 bases. The CDR3 has 15 residues. In germline, CDR1 is SGHTA, CDR2 FQGNSA. The V segment lost 5 bases and the J segment 1 base; nucleotides outside the gene matches: 6. CDR3 sequence reads: CASSQQTGGSYEQYF. The CDR3, as DNA: TGTGCCAGCAGCCAACAGACAGGGGGATCCTACGAGCAGTACTTC.

The CDR3 DNA reads TGTGCCAGCAGCCCCTCGGGACAGGGTTACACCATATATTTT. This sequence encodes CASSPSGQGYTIYF. The chain is built from TRBV9 and TRBJ1-3; 9 bases are shared with TRBD1. V shed 4 bases, J shed 8 bases, and the junction held 7 bases outside the gene matches. This CDR3 is built from 14 residues. The V gene's germline CDR1 is SGDLS and CDR2 YYNGEE. Looking up the rest from reference TRBV9 and TRBJ1-3 gives the full variable domain: DSGVTQTPKHLITATGQRVTLRCSPRSGDLSVYWYQQSLDQGLQFLIQYYNGEERAKGNILERFSAQQFPDLHSELNLSSLELGDSALYFCASSPSGQGYTIYFGEGSWLTVV.